This T cell receptor (beta chain) stems from a study of blood T cell repertoires in COVID-19 (dated by TCRdb to about 2020). Background on the whole study: Samples covering the acute and convalescent phases of COVID-19 were provided by collaborators in the United States, Italy and Spain. The sample metadata nearly always contained a de-identified subject ID, COVID-19 status, age in years and sex. Subjects who had been exposed to COVID-19, were actively infected with it, or had recovered from it provided the deeply sampled blood TCRbeta repertoires that made up the dataset. Where available, HLA class I and class II types were obtained from metadata supplied by the sample provider rather than from assay-based typing. The material from the prospective study consisted of cDNA or gDNA derived from T cells, B-cell-depleted T cells, or PBMCs. The repertoires were released in a freely available public database meant as a resource for research on the immune response to SARS-CoV-2. Samples came from the ongoing ImmuneRACE study (first 160 participants) plus 1,254 subjects from 6 global collaborators. The research as a whole found: Clinical and demographic metadata were provided uncurated, with the amount varying by source and participant.

About this clone: Its binding antigen is unknown. One base away there is no much larger clone; base qualities are not given.

Participants in the prospective study were enrolled through a virtual design, were aged about 18 to 90 years, and lived in roughly 24 United States geographic areas. In the prospective study, cohorts were assigned on the basis of participant-reported clinical history obtained from a screening survey and a study questionnaire. Exposed participants were defined as having been in contact with someone with a PCR-confirmed or clinician-diagnosed COVID-19 case within 2 weeks of study entry. Mobile phlebotomists in the prospective study collected whole blood, serum and a nasopharyngeal or oropharyngeal swab from every participant. Over a roughly 2-month period, participants in the prospective study had the option of providing additional blood draws and questionnaires. Before DNA extraction, blood samples from the prospective study were shipped at room temperature or frozen. Trimmed from V: 4 bases; trimmed from J: 4 bases; junction bases lacking a gene match: 6. In the germline V gene (reference sequence), CDR1 corresponds to LNHNV and CDR2 to YYDKDF. Including the terminal cysteine and phenylalanine, the CDR3 comprises 14 residues. Left in the record is the CDR3 DNA by itself, 42 bases read in frame from the first base.

TCRbeta CDR3 regions were amplified from genomic DNA using the immunoSEQ Assay, a bias-controlled multiplex PCR. Processing in the source paper ran as follows. The number of nucleated cells in each sample was estimated by amplification of reference gene primers within the assay. To quantify the absolute abundance of each unique TCRbeta CDR3 rearrangement, sequence reads were collapsed and filtered. For each sample, productive Simpson clonality was calculated as the square root of Simpson's diversity index over productive rearrangements. This immuneACCESS table, as held by TCRdb, lists in-frame sequences with V and J called but not all clones. Of the missing ones, under half trace to an unresolved V gene in checked studies; the others have no known cause. The V and J calls and clone size come from that table; D and trimming were worked out from the DNA. Within this sample are more than 150,000 clones, with 70% to 80% of them counted one time only. In total, the top ten clones hold under 15% of the sample.

The rearrangement joined TRBV15 to TRBJ1-1; 7 bases in the middle match TRBD1. This clonotype was sampled from a man aged 60-69 years who had been exposed to COVID-19. The sample taken for sequencing was PBMCs or T cells enriched from blood (not recorded which). The nucleotides read TGTGCCACCAGCATACAGGGGCGTGGCACTGAAGCTTTCTTT. Protein translation: CATSIQGRGTEAFF.